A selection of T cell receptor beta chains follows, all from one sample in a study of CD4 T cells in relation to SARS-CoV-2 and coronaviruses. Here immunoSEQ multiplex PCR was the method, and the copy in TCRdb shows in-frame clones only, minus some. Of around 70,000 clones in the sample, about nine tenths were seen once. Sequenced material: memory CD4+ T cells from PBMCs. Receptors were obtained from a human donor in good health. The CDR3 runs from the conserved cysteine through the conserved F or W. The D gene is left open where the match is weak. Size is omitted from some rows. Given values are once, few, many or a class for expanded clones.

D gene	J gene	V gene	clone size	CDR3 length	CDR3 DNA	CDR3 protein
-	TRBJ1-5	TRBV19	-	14	TGTGCCATCGGTAGGGCAGCTCGCGATCAGCCCCAGCATTTT	CAIGRAARDQPQHF
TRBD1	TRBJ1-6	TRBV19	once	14	TGTGCCAGTAGTACCGACAGGGGGAATTCACCCCTCCACTTT	CASSTDRGNSPLHF
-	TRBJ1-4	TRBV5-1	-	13	TGCGCCAGCAGCTTGTTAGGTGAAGAAAAACTGTTTTTT	CASSLLGEEKLFF
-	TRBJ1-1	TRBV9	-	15	TGTGCCAGCAGCGCTCTCGTCCCGGGGATTTCTGAAGCTTTCTTT	CASSALVPGISEAFF
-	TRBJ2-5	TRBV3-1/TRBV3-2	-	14	TGTGCCAGCAGCCAAGATGCCAGCAAAGAGACCCAGTACTTC	CASSQDASKETQYF
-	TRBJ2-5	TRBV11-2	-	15	TGTGCCAGCAGCTGGGCCGGACAGTACCAAGAGACCCAGTACTTC	CASSWAGQYQETQYF
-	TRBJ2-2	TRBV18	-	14	TGTGCCAGCTCACCACCGACGGTGACCGGGGAGCTGTTTTTT	CASSPPTVTGELFF
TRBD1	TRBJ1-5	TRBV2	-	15	TGTGCCAGCAGTAGGGGGACAGGTAGTTATCAGCCCCAGCATTTT	CASSRGTGSYQPQHF
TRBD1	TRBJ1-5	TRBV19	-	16	TGTGCCAGTAGTCCCCGGACAGGGCACACCACTCAGCCCCAGCATTTT	CASSPRTGHTTQPQHF
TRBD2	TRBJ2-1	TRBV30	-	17	TGTGCCTGGAGTCCCTCCGGGGGGGCGGGGGGCATCAATGAGCAGTTCTTC	CAWSPSGGAGGINEQFF
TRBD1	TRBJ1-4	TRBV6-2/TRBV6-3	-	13	TGTGCCAGCAGTCTTCGGGACAGGGGAAAACTGTTTTTT	CASSLRDRGKLFF
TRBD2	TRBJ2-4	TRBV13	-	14	TGTGCCAGCACCGAGACTAGCGGGGGTGACATTCAGTACTTC	CASTETSGGDIQYF
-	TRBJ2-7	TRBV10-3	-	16	TGTGCCATCATGGGGTCTGACAAGATCAAGGAGCACGAGCAGTACTTC	CAIMGSDKIKEHEQYF
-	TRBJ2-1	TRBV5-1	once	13	TGCGCCAGCAGCTTTGGTGTGTACAATGAGCAGTTCTTC	CASSFGVYNEQFF
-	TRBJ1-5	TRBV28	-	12	TGTGCCAGCAGTTCCTTAAATCAGCCCCAGCATTTT	CASSSLNQPQHF
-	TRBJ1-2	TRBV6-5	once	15	TGTGCCAGCAGCGCCCAGAAGACGGGGCTCTATGGCTACACCTTC	CASSAQKTGLYGYTF
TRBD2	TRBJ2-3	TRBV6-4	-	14	TGTGCCAGCAGTGGCGGGGGGCCGAGAGATACGCAGTATTTT	CASSGGGPRDTQYF
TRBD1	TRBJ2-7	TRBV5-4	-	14	TGTGCCAGCAGCGCTGGGGGACAGGGGCGCGAGCAGTACTTC	CASSAGGQGREQYF
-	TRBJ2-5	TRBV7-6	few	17	TGTGCCAGCAGCTTAGCCCTGAGCGGCAGGGTCTGGGAGACCCAGTACTTC	CASSLALSGRVWETQYF
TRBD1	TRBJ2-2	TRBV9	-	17	TGTGCCAGCAGCGTCCCAGGGACAGGGGGAAGTACCGGGGAGCTGTTTTTT	CASSVPGTGGSTGELFF
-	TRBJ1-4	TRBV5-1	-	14	TGCGCCAGCAGCCGAGACAGCAATAATGAAAAACTGTTTTTT	CASSRDSNNEKLFF
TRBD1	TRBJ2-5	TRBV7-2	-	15	TGTGCCAGCAGCCCCCCTCGGACAGGGGGCGAGACCCAGTACTTC	CASSPPRTGGETQYF
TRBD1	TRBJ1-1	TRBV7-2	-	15	TGTGCCAGCAGCCACGGGGACAGACCGAACACTGAAGCTTTCTTT	CASSHGDRPNTEAFF
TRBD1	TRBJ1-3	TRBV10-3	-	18	TGTGCCATCAGTGAACAGCCGGGACAGGGATTTTCTGGAAACACCATATATTTT	CAISEQPGQGFSGNTIYF
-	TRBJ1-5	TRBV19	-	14	TGTGCCAGTAGGAGGGAAGGGAGCAATCAGCCCCAGCATTTT	CASRREGSNQPQHF
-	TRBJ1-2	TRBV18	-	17	TGTGCCAGCTCACTTGGGATACCTGCGGTGGGGACCTATGGCTACACCTTC	CASSLGIPAVGTYGYTF
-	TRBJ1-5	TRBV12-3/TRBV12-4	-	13	TGTGCCAGCAGCCAGTATAGCAATCAGCCCCAGCATTTT	CASSQYSNQPQHF
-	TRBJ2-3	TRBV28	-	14	TGTGCCAGCAGTTTCTGGCGGGGAGCAGATACGCAGTATTTT	CASSFWRGADTQYF
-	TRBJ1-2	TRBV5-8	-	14	TGTGCCAGCAGGGGCCCCGGCTCCAGGGACGGCTACACCTTC	CASRGPGSRDGYTF
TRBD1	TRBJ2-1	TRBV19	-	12	TGTGCCAGCCGGGACAGGGACAATGAGCAGTTCTTC	CASRDRDNEQFF
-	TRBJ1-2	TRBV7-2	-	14	TGTGCCAGCAGCTTAGCCGTTGGTCCCTATGGCTACACCTTC	CASSLAVGPYGYTF
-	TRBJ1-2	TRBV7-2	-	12	TGTGCCAGCAGCTTAGTTAACTATGGCTACACCTTC	CASSLVNYGYTF
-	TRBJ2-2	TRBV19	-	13	TGTGCCAGTAGTAGTCAGATCAACGGGGAGCTGTTTTTT	CASSSQINGELFF
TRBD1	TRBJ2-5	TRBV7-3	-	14	TGTGCCAGCAGCCCACAGACAGGGGCGGAGACCCAGTACTTC	CASSPQTGAETQYF
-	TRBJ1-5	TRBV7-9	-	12	TGTGCCAGCAGCTTGACAGTCGAGCCCCAGCATTTT	CASSLTVEPQHF
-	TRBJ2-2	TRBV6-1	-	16	TGTGCCAGCAGTGCCTACGGGACCCCGAACACCGGGGAGCTGTTTTTT	CASSAYGTPNTGELFF
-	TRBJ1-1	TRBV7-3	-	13	TGTGCCAGCAGCTTATCACGGAACACTGAAGCTTTCTTT	CASSLSRNTEAFF
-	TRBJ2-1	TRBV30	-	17	TGTGCCTGGAGTATAGCTTTGGGTTTTGGGGGCGTAGGCGAGCAGTTCTTC	CAWSIALGFGGVGEQFF
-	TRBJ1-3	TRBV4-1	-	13	TGCGCCAGCAGCCAAGATCCGGGAAACACCATATATTTT	CASSQDPGNTIYF
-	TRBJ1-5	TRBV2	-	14	TGTGCCAGCAGTCCTTCGACTAGGGATGGGCCCCAGCATTTT	CASSPSTRDGPQHF
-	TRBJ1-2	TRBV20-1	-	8	TGCAGTGTTAAAGGCTACACCTTC	CSVKGYTF
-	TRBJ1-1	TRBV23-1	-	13	TGCGCCAGCAGTCTCAGGCCGTACACTGAAGCTTTCTTT	CASSLRPYTEAFF
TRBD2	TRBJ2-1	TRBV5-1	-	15	TGCGCCAGCAGCTTACTAGCGGGAGACTACAATGAGCAGTTCTTC	CASSLLAGDYNEQFF
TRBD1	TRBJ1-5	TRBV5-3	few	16	TGTGCCAGAAGTCCCGACAGGGCTTATAGCAATCAGCCCCAGCATTTT	CARSPDRAYSNQPQHF
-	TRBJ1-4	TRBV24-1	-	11	TGTGCCACCAGCAGAAGTGGCGAACTGTTTTTT	CATSRSGELFF
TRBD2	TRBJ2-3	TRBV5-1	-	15	TGCGCCAGCAGCTCGGGACTAGCGGACACAGATACGCAGTATTTT	CASSSGLADTDTQYF
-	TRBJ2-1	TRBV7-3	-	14	TGTGCCAGCGCATTGTTGAGCTCCTACAATGAGCAGTTCTTC	CASALLSSYNEQFF
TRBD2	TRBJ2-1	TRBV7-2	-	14	TGTGCCAGCAGCCCCCGACTAGCTGGCAATGAGCAGTTCTTC	CASSPRLAGNEQFF
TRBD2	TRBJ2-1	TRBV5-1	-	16	TGCGCCAGCAGCTCGGTGGGCCTAGCGGGAGTGGATGAGCAGTTCTTC	CASSSVGLAGVDEQFF
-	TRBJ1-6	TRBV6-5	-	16	TGTGCCAGCAGTTACACGAGCTCTGGCACCAATTCACCCCTCCACTTT	CASSYTSSGTNSPLHF
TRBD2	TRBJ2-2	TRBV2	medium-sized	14	TGTGCCAGCACCGGGACTACTTTTGGCGGGGAGCTGTTTTTT	CASTGTTFGGELFF
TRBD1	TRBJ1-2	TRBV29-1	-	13	TGCAGCGTTGAAAAGGGGGCCTACTATGGCTACACCTTC	CSVEKGAYYGYTF
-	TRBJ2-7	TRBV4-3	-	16	TGCGCCAGCAGCCAAGGGCTCGCCAGGGGGGGCTACGAGCAGTACTTC	CASSQGLARGGYEQYF
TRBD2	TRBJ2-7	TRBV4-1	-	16	TGCGCCAGCAGCCAAGGGCGGGAGGGCCCCCCCTACGAGCAGTACTTC	CASSQGREGPPYEQYF
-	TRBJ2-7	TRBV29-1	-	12	TGCAGCGTAGCCGGGACCGACTACGAGCAGTACTTC	CSVAGTDYEQYF
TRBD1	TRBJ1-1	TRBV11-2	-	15	TGTGCCAGCAGCTTCACAGGGGCCGTTGGGACTGAAGCTTTCTTT	CASSFTGAVGTEAFF